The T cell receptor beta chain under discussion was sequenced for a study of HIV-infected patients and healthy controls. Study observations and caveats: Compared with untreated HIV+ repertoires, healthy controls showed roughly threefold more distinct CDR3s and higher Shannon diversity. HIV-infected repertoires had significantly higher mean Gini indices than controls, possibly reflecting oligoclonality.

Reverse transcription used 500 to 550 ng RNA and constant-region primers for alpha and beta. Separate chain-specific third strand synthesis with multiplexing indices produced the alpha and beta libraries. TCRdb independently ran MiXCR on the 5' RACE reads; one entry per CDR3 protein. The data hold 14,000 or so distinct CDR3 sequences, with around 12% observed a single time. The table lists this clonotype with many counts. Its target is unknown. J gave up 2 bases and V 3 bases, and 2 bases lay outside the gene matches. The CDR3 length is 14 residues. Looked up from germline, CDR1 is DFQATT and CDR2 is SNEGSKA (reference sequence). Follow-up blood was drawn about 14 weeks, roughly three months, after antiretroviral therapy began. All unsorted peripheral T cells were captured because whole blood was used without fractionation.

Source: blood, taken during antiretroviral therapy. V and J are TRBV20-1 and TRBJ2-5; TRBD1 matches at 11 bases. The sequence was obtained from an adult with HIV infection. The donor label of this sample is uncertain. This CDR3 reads CSASRDRGQETQYF. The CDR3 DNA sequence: TGCAGTGCTAGCCGGGACAGGGGGCAAGAGACCCAGTACTTC.